This entry describes one TCR beta chain. This entry belongs to a study of shared clonotypes between healthy human individuals. This CDR3 has 13 amino acids. Germline V lookup: CDR1 SGHTA, CDR2 FQGNSA. V was pared by 5 bases and J by 7 bases, with 4 bases of the junction left unmatched. TCRdb's table, derived via immunoSEQ multiplex PCR, lists solely in-frame clones and lacks some. The sample holds some 1.5 million clones, nearly 99% seen once. The chain links TRBV7-2 to TRBJ1-4; 7 bases fit TRBD1. This clonotype originated in a young man in good health. The material sequenced was naive CD4+ T cells sorted from blood. Indicated subset: CD45RA+ positively selected. In nucleotides, the CDR3 is TGTGCCAGCAGCGCCCGACAGGGTGAAAAACTGTTTTTT. Encoded protein: CASSARQGEKLFF. Based on the CDR3 plus reference TRBV7-2 and TRBJ1-4, the full variable domain is GAGVSQSPSNKVTEKGKDVELRCDPISGHTALYWYRQSLGQGLEFLIYFQGNSAPDKSGLPSDRFSAERTGGSVSTLTIQRTQQEDSAVYLCASSARQGEKLFFGSGTQLSVL.